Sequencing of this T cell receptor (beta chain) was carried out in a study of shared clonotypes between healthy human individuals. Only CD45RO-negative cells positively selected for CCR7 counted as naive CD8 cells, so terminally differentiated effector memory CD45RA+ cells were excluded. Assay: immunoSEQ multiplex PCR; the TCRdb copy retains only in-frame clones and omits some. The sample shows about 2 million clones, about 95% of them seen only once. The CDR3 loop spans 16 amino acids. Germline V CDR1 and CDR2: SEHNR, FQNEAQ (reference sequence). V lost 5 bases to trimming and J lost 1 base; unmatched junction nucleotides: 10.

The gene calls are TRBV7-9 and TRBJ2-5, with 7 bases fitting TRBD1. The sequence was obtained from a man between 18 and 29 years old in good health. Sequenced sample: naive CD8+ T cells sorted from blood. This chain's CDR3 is CASSHPYRDSQETQYF. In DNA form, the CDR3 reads TGTGCCAGCAGCCATCCATACCGGGACAGCCAAGAGACCCAGTACTTC.